These 21 T cell receptor beta chains were sequenced from one sample in a study of breast tumors, draining lymph nodes, adjacent tissues. The lymph nodes were axillary draining lymph nodes from breast cancer patients. TCRdb recomputed calls from the multiplex PCR reads with MiXCR, one row per CDR3 protein. The data show fewer than 200,000 distinct CDR3 sequences, with roughly 30% seen just once and 3.5% to 4.5% held by the top ten. What was sequenced was axillary lymph node tissue. All receptors derive from a female donor with breast cancer. Some clones in this sample may be carry-over from other donors' samples.

Concerning this clonotype itself: Being one base from a much bigger clone, this may be a read error. The chain has TRBV6-5 and TRBJ2-5; TRBD2 agrees at 11 bases. There are 16 residues in the CDR3. Germline V gene sequence: CDR1 MNHEY, CDR2 SVGAGI. CDR3 nucleotides: TGTGCCAGCAGCAGAGATAGCGGGAGGGCCTCAGAGGCCCAGTACTTC. It codes for CASSRDSGRASEAQYF.

This clonotype was picked up many times. This CDR3 is CASSPVTGTGDGYTF. CDR3 in DNA: TGTGCCAGCAGCCCCGTGACCGGGACAGGGGATGGCTACACCTTC. This chain connects TRBV11-3 to TRBJ1-2, with 10 bases lining up with TRBD1. This CDR3 has 15 residues. J lost 6 bases, V lost 5 bases, and 9 bases had no gene match. Germline-derived CDR1 and CDR2 are SGHNT and YENEEA. Together with reference TRBV11-3 and TRBJ1-2, the CDR3 gives the full variable domain: EAGVVQSPRYKIIEKKQPVAFWCNPISGHNTLYWYLQNLGQGPELLIRYENEEAVDDSQLPKDRFSAERLKGVDSTLKIQPAELGDSAVYLCASSPVTGTGDGYTFGSGTRLTVV.

This clonotype showed up many times. The chain employs TRBV19 and TRBJ1-4; 7 bases are a match to TRBD1. Germline lookup yields CDR1 LNHDA and CDR2 SQIVND (reference sequence). The CDR3 is 15 residues long. After removal of 5 bases from V and 10 bases from J, the junction contained 13 bases not matched to a gene. The chain's CDR3 is CASSLPGQTSAKLFF. The CDR3 DNA reads TGTGCCAGTAGTCTCCCGGGACAGACGTCCGCAAAACTGTTTTTT.

This clonotype was recorded at least ten times. The J gene is TRBJ1-4, the V gene TRBV2; D remains unclear. This CDR3 is built from 12 residues. The germline V gene encodes CDR1 SNHLY and CDR2 FYNNEI. The V and J ends lost 3 bases and 11 bases respectively, with 10 bases between them. The CDR3 reads CASSDPVGKLFF. CDR3 in DNA: TGTGCCAGCAGTGACCCCGTGGGGAAACTGTTTTTT.

The V and J genes are TRBV7-3 and TRBJ2-1; D perhaps matches TRBD2 (7 bases). CDR1 is SGHTA and CDR2 is FQGTGA in the germline V gene. V lost 0 bases and J lost 0, with 18 bases in between. The length of the CDR3 is 19 residues. The CDR3 DNA sequence: TGTGCCAGCAGCTTAACCGGGCTCAGCGGGACAAGCTCCTACAATGAGCAGTTCTTC. The encoded protein is CASSLTGLSGTSSYNEQFF. The complete variable domain, with remaining parts taken from reference TRBV7-3 and TRBJ2-1, reads GAGVSQTPSNKVTEKGKYVELRCDPISGHTALYWYRQSLGQGPEFLIYFQGTGAADDSGLPNDRFFAVRPEGSVSTLKIQRTERGDSAVYLCASSLTGLSGTSSYNEQFFGPGTRLTVL.

This clonotype was counted once. The conserved closing phenylalanine or tryptophan is absent in this CDR3, likely reflecting a read error. The chain links TRBV20-1 to TRBJ1-1; D remains ambiguous. The V gene's germline CDR1 is DFQATT and CDR2 SNEGSKA (reference sequence). The CDR3 totals 15 residues. Trimming left V 0 bases short and J 3 bases short, with 14 bases between. CDR3 in DNA: TGCAGTGCTAGAGATCGTAGGGCTGGGGACACTGAAGCTTTCTGT. Translating gives CSARDRRAGDTEAFC.

This clonotype was observed a single time. The CDR3 region has the DNA TGTGCTAGAGTAGTGGCGGGAGATACGCAGTATTTT. Protein: CARVVAGDTQYF. This chain links TRBV2 with TRBJ2-3; D might be TRBD2 (5 bases). The CDR3 is made up of 12 amino acids. Germline V lookup: CDR1 SNHLY, CDR2 FYNNEI.

About this clonotype itself: Since a much larger clone is just one base distant, this may be a read error. Given the absence of the conserved phenylalanine or tryptophan at the CDR3 end, a read error is likely. The chain is built from TRBV7-2 and TRBJ2-5; 14 nucleotides match TRBD2. Germline V lookup: CDR1 SGHTA, CDR2 FQGNSA. The CDR3 extends over 18 amino acids. Germline trimming cut 5 bases from V and 5 bases from J; bases unmatched to any gene: 13. The CDR3 DNA sequence: TGTGCCAGCAGCCCCTTAAGGACTAGCGGGAGGACGGGTGAGACCCAGTACTCC. This codes for CASSPLRTSGRTGETQYS.

This rearrangement joins TRBV19 to TRBJ2-2, with 8 bases lining up with TRBD2. The CDR3 consists of 16 residues. Germline V gives CDR1 LNHDA, CDR2 SQIVND (reference sequence). The V segment lost 1 base and the J segment 7 bases; nucleotides outside the gene matches: 8. The DNA of the CDR3 is TGTGCCAGTAGTATAGCTTCCGCGGGGGGCCGCGGGGAGCTGTTTTTT. It specifies CASSIASAGGRGELFF.

The table lists this clonotype with many counts. The chain carries TRBV13 and TRBJ2-7, with 10 nucleotides matching TRBD2. The CDR3 loop spans 17 amino acids. Trimming removed 0 bases from V and 4 bases from J; junction bases left unmatched: 9. CDR1 PRHDT and CDR2 FYEKMQ come from the germline V gene (reference sequence). The CDR3 loop reads CASSLGRASGSIYEQYF. The CDR3 DNA reads as TGTGCCAGCAGCTTAGGCAGGGCTAGCGGGAGTATTTACGAGCAGTACTTC.

The V and J genes are TRBV15 and TRBJ2-5; 14 positions agree with TRBD2. CDR3 length: 15 amino acids. Trimming cost V 3 bases and J 5 bases; bases outside gene matches: 2. Germline CDR1 is LNHNV and CDR2 is YYDKDF (reference sequence). The CDR3 loop is CATSRRLAGGETQYF. The CDR3 region has the DNA TGTGCCACCAGCAGGCGACTAGCGGGAGGGGAGACCCAGTACTTC.

This clonotype was counted many times. The chain uses TRBV7-3 and TRBJ2-1; 9 bases agree with TRBD2. Unmatched junction bases numbered 13, after V lost 5 bases and J lost 8 bases. The germline V gene encodes CDR1 SGHTA and CDR2 FQGTGA. The CDR3 has 16 amino acids. The CDR3 region is CASSPRIAGDLDEQFF. The CDR3, as DNA: TGTGCCAGCAGCCCGAGGATAGCGGGAGATTTAGATGAGCAGTTCTTC.

This chain joins TRBV7-2 and TRBJ1-5, with D hard to call. Germline V gives CDR1 SGHTA, CDR2 FQGNSA. CDR3 length: 12 amino acids. With 5 bases removed from V and 4 bases from J, the gap between germline ends came to 6 bases. CDR3 in amino acids: CASSDPNQPQHF. The CDR3, as DNA: TGTGCCAGCAGCGACCCTAATCAGCCCCAGCATTTT. The full variable domain, completed using reference TRBV7-2 and TRBJ1-5, is GAGVSQSPSNKVTEKGKDVELRCDPISGHTALYWYRQSLGQGLEFLIYFQGNSAPDKSGLPSDRFSAERTGGSVSTLTIQRTQQEDSAVYLCASSDPNQPQHFGDGTRLSIL.

This clonotype appeared many times. The chain uses TRBV27 and TRBJ2-1; 9 nucleotides align to TRBD1. V gave up 5 bases and J gave up 6 bases; unmatched junction bases: 11. CDR3 length equals 16 residues. Germline CDR1 MNHEY, CDR2 SMNVEV (reference sequence). The CDR3: CASSPRDRAIGNEQFF. The CDR3 DNA is TGTGCCAGCAGTCCCCGGGACAGGGCGATCGGCAATGAGCAGTTCTTC.

This clonotype has at least ten counts. This chain joins TRBV12-3 or TRBV12-4 and TRBJ2-3, with TRBD2 matching 10 bases. The length of the CDR3 is 15 residues. The J segment lost 4 bases and the V segment lost 6 bases, leaving 7 bases of the junction unmatched. The CDR3 DNA is TGTGCCAGCAGGCCAAAGCGGGGGGGCCCAGATACGCAGTATTTT. It codes for CASRPKRGGPDTQYF.

In its sample, this clonotype was seen many times. This chain joins TRBV7-2 and TRBJ2-1, with 7 positions matching TRBD2. Germline CDR1 is SGHTA and CDR2 is FQGNSA. The V segment lost 1 base and the J segment 8 bases; nucleotides outside the gene matches: 8. CDR3 length: 15 residues. Here the CDR3 DNA reads TGTGCCAGCAGCTTAGTATTCGGGGGGTTCGATGAGCAGTTCTTC. Translated, it gives CASSLVFGGFDEQFF.

In its sample, this clonotype was seen many times. In DNA, the CDR3 is TGTGCCAGCAGTTTCGGGACAGGGGCCGATACGCAGTATTTT. It specifies CASSFGTGADTQYF. V gene TRBV5-6 combines with J gene TRBJ2-3, with TRBD1 identical over 10 bases. This CDR3 has 14 residues. Germline CDR1 and CDR2: SGHDT and YYEEEE. Trimming cost V 5 bases and J 6 bases; bases outside gene matches: 6.

In this sample, this clonotype turned up once. The chain has TRBV20-1 and TRBJ1-2, with 8 bases matching TRBD1. Germline CDR1 reads DFQATT; CDR2 reads SNEGSKA (reference sequence). The J segment lost 2 bases and the V segment lost 6 bases, leaving 5 bases of the junction unmatched. The CDR3 length is 13 residues. In DNA form, the CDR3 reads TGCAGTGCCAGGACAGGGTCCAACTATGGCTACACCTTC. Translating it yields CSARTGSNYGYTF.

This clonotype was detected ten times or more. V gene TRBV5-6 combines with J gene TRBJ2-5, with TRBD2 matching 7 bases. Germline values: CDR1 SGHDT, CDR2 YYEEEE. CDR3 size: 16 residues. Trimming cost V 0 bases and J 0 bases; bases outside gene matches: 5. The CDR3 sequence is CASSLGLAEYQETQYF. The CDR3, as DNA: TGTGCCAGCAGCTTGGGACTAGCCGAGTACCAAGAGACCCAGTACTTC.

This sequence joins TRBV9 and TRBJ2-5; 7 nucleotides agree with TRBD2. The CDR3 is 15 amino acids. V dropped 2 bases and J dropped 9; count of bases not matched to a gene: 13. Germline loops: CDR1 SGDLS, CDR2 YYNGEE. The CDR3 sequence is CASSVGGVAGQPQYF. The CDR3 bases are TGTGCCAGCAGCGTGGGGGGGGTAGCGGGTCAGCCCCAGTACTTC.

Many counts were recorded for this clonotype. The chain employs TRBV9 and TRBJ2-5, with D perhaps TRBD2 (6 bases). CDR1 and CDR2 from the germline V gene are SGDLS and YYNGEE. V was cut by 3 bases and J by 6 bases, with 18 bases left in between. The CDR3 has 15 residues. DNA of the CDR3: TGTGCCAGCAGCGGCCTCGGGGGTGGTCAAAAGACCCAGTACTTC. It encodes CASSGLGGGQKTQYF.